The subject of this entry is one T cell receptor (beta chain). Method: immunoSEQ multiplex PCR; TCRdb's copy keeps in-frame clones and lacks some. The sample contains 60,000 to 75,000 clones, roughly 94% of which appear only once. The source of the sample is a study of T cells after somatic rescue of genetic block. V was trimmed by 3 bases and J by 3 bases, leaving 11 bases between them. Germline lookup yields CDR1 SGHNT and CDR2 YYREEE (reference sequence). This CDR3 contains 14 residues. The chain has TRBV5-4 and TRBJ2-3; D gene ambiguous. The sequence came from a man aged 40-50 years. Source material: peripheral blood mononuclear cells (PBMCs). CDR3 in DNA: TGTGCCAGCAGCTCCGGACCTGCTACAGATACGCAGTATTTT. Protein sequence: CASSSGPATDTQYF.